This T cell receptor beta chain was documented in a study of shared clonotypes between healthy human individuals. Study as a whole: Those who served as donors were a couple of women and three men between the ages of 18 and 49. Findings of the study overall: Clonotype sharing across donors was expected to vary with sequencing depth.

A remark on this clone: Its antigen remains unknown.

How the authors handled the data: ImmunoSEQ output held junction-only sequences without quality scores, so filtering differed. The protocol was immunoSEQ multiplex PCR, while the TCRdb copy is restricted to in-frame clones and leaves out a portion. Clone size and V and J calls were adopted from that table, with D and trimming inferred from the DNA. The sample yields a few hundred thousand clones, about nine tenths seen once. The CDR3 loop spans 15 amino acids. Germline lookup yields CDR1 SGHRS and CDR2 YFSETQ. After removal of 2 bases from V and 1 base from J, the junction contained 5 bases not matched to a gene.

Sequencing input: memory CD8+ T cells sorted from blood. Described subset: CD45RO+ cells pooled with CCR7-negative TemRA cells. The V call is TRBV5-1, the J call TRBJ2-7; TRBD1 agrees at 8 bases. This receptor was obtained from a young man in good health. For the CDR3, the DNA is TGCGCCAGCAGCTTCTCCGGGACAGGATCCTACGAGCAGTACTTC. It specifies CASSFSGTGSYEQYF.